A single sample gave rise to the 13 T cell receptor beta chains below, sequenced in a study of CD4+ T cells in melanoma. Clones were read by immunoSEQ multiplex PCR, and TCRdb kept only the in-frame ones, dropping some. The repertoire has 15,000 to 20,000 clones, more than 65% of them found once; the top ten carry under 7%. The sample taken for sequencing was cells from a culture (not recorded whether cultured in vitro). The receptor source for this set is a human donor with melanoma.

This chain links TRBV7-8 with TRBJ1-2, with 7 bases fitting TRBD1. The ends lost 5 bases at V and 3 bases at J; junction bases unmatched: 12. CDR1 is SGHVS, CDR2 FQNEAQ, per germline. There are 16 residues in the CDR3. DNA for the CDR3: TGTGCCAGCAGCCGCGGAGGACAGGTAGCCGACTATGGCTACACCTTC. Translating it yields CASSRGGQVADYGYTF.

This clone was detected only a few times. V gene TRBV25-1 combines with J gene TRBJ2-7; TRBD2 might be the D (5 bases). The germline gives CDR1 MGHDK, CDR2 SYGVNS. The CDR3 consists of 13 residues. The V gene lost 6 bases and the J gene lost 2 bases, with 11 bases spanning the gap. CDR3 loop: CASRGTGTYEQYF. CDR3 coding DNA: TGTGCCAGCAGGGGTACGGGAACCTACGAGCAGTACTTC.

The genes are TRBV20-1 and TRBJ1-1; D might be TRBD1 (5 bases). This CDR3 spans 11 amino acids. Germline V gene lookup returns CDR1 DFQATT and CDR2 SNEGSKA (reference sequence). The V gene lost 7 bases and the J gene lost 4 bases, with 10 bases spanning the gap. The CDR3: CSGGRGTEAFF. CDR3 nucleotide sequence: TGCAGTGGGGGAAGGGGCACTGAAGCTTTCTTT.

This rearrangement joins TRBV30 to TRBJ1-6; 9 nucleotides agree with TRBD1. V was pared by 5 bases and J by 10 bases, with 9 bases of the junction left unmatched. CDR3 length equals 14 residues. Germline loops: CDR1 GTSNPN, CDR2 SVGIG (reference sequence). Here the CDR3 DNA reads TGTGCCTGGTGTAGGGGACAGGGAAGATCACCCCTCCACTTT. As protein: CAWCRGQGRSPLHF. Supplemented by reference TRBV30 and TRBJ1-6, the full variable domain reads SQTIHQWPATLVQPVGSPLSLECTVEGTSNPNLYWYRQAAGRGLQLLFYSVGIGQISSEVPQNLSASRPQDRQFILSSKKLLLSDSGFYLCAWCRGQGRSPLHFGNGTRLTVT.

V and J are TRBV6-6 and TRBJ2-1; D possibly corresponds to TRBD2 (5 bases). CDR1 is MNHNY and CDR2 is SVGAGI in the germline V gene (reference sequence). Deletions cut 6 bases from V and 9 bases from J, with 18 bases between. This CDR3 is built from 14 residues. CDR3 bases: TGTGCCAGCAGGTACGACGGTGACCGGGGTGAGCAGTTCTTC. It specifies CASRYDGDRGEQFF.

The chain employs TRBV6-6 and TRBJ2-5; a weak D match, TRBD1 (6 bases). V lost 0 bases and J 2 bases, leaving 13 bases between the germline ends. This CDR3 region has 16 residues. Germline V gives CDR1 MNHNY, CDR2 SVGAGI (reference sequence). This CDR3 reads CASSYSGGLLQETQYF. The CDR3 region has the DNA TGTGCCAGCAGTTACTCAGGGGGTCTTCTACAAGAGACCCAGTACTTC.

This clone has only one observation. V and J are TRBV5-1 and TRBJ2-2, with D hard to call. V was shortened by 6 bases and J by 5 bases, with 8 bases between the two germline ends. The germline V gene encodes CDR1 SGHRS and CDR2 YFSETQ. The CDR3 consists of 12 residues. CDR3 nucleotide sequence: TGCGCCAGCACGGTCGGTACCGGGGAGCTGTTTTTT. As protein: CASTVGTGELFF.

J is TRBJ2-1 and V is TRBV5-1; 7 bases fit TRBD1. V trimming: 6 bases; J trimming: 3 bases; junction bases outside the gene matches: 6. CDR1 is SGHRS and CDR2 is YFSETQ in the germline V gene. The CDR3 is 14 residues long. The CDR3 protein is CASKGQADYNEQFF. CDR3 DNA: TGCGCCAGCAAAGGACAGGCCGACTACAATGAGCAGTTCTTC.

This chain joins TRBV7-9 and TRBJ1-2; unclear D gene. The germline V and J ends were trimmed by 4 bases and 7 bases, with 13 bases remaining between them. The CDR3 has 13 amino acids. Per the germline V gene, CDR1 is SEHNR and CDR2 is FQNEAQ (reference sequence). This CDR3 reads CASSSTPRLGYTF. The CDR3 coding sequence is TGTGCCAGCAGCTCGACCCCCAGGCTTGGCTACACCTTC.

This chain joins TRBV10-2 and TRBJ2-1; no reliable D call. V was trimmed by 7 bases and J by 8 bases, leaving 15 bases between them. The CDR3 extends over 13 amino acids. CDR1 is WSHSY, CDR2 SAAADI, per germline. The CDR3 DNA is TGCGCCAGCATCTCTTCCGGGCCGTATGAGCAGTTCTTC. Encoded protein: CASISSGPYEQFF.

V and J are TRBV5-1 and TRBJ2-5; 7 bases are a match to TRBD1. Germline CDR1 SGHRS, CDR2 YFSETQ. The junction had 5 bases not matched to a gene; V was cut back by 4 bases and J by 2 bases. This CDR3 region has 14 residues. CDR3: CASSATGRQETQYF. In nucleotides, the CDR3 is TGCGCCAGCAGCGCGACAGGGAGACAAGAGACCCAGTACTTC.

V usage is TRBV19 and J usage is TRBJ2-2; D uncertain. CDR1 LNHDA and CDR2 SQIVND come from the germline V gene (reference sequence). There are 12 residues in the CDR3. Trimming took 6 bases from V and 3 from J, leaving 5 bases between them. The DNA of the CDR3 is TGTGCCAGTAGAGGGTACACCGGGGAGCTGTTTTTT. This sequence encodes CASRGYTGELFF. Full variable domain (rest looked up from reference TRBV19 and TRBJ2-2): DGGITQSPKYLFRKEGQNVTLSCEQNLNHDAMYWYRQDPGQGLRLIYYSQIVNDFQKGDIAEGYSVSREKKESFPLTVTSAQKNPTAFYLCASRGYTGELFFGEGSRLTVL.

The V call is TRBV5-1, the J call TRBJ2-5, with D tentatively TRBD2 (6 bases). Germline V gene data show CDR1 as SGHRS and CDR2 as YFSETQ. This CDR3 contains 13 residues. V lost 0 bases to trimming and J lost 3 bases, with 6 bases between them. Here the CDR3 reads CASSLGGEETQYF. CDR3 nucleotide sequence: TGCGCCAGCAGCTTGGGCGGGGAAGAGACCCAGTACTTC.